This T cell receptor (beta chain) emerged from a study of blood T cell repertoires in COVID-19. For the study at large: Specimens from acute and convalescent COVID-19 originated in the United States, Italy and Spain. From T cells, B-cell-depleted T cells, or PBMCs came the material, which was cDNA or gDNA.

The V segment lost 0 bases and the J segment 3 bases; nucleotides outside the gene matches: 2. This CDR3 is 15 amino acids long. Germline V gene data show CDR1 as MRHNA and CDR2 as SNTAGT. Authors' analysis steps: Amplifying reference gene primers gave estimates of nucleated cell counts. Using immunoSEQ multiplex PCR, the repertoire was profiled, and TCRdb retains in-frame clones only, with some absent. That table is the source of V, J and clone size, and D and trimming were worked out from the DNA. Among about 280,000 clones listed, around 87% were seen once. The specimen sequenced was peripheral blood. This sequence joins TRBV6-4 and TRBJ2-3; 8 bases agree with TRBD2. This receptor was taken from a woman younger than 45 who had recovered from COVID-19. The CDR3 region is CASSDSASGTDTQYF. CDR3 nucleotides: TGTGCCAGCAGTGACTCGGCTAGCGGGACAGATACGCAGTATTTT.